This T cell receptor beta chain was sequenced for a study of Ad26.COV2.S vaccination and SARS-CoV-2 variants. The CDR3 covers 13 residues. Germline CDR1 MNHEY, CDR2 SVGAGI. Trimming removed 6 bases from V and 3 bases from J, with 11 bases in between. Described treatment: about 20 received Ad26.COV2.S at low or high dose, single or two shots; several received placebo; per-sample allocation not given. Specimens were obtained on day 63 following the first vaccine or placebo injection. The protocol was immunoSEQ multiplex PCR, while the TCRdb copy is restricted to in-frame clones and leaves out a portion. The sample consists of fewer than 400,000 clones, roughly 86% of them appearing once.

The sequence was collected from a person aged 18-60 years who received the Ad26.COV2.S COVID-19 vaccine or a placebo. This chain uses TRBV6-5 with TRBJ1-1; weak D call: TRBD1 (5 bases). Here the sequenced sample was peripheral blood, taken in a trial of Ad26.COV2.S vaccine versus placebo. This CDR3 reads CASRRLQDTEAFF. As DNA, the CDR3 is TGTGCCAGCAGAAGACTACAGGACACTGAAGCTTTCTTT.